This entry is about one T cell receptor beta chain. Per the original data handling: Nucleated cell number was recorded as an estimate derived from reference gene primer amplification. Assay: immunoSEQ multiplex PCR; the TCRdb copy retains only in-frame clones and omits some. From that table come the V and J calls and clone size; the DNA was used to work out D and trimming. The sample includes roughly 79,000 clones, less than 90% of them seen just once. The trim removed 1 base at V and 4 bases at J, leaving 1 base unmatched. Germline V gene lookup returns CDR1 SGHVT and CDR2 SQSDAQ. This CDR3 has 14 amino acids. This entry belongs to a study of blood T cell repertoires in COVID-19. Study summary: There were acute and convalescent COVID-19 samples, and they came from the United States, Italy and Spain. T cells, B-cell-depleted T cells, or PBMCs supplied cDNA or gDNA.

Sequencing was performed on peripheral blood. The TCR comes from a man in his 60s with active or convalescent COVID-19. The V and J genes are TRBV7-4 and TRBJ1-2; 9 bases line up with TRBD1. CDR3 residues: CASSLGGQGYGYTF. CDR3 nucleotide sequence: TGTGCCAGCAGCTTAGGGGGACAGGGCTATGGCTACACCTTC.